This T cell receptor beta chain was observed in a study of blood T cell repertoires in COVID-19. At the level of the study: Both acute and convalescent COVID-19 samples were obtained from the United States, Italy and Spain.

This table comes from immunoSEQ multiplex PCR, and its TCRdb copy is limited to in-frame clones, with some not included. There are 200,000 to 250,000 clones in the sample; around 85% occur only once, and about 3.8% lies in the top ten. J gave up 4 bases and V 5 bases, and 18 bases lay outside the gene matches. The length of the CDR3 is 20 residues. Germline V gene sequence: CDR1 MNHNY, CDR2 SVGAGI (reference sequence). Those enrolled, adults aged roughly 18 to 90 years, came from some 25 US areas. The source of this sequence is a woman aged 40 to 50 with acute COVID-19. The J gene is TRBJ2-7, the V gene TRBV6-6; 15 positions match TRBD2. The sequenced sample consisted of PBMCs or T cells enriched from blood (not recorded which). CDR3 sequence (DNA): TGTGCCAGCAGTCCCCCGGGGACTAGCGGGAGGTCCAGGCGGGGATACGAGCAGTACTTC. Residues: CASSPPGTSGRSRRGYEQYF.